These 15 T cell receptor beta chains were all obtained from the same sample, sequenced in a study of read filtering for tumor transcriptome and immune sequencing. From 350 to 500 ng of RNA, a library with molecular barcoded alpha/delta and beta/gamma adaptors was made. TCRdb re-derived calls from the reads in MiXCR, one entry per CDR3 protein. The repertoire holds tens of thousands of distinct CDR3 sequences, about 22% seen once, with 11% in the top ten. Sequences were obtained from a population of CD138-negative cells sorted from bone marrow. The origin of the receptors is a donor at least 40 years old with multiple myeloma.

This clonotype was observed many times. The chain carries TRBV2 and TRBJ1-5; a weak D match, TRBD1 (5 bases). Germline V lookup: CDR1 SNHLY, CDR2 FYNNEI. CDR3 length: 13 amino acids. Trimming shortened V by 9 bases and J by 2 bases, and 11 bases separated the two germline ends. As DNA, the CDR3 is TGTGCCAGTCAGGGATACGGCAATCAGCCCCAGCATTTT. Amino acid sequence: CASQGYGNQPQHF.

Worth noting for this clonotype: This clone may be a read error of a much larger clone one base away. CDR3 bases: TGCGCCAGCAGGCCCCAGGGTACTGAAGCTTTCTTT. It specifies CASRPQGTEAFF. J is TRBJ1-1 and V is TRBV10-2; D possibly corresponds to TRBD1 (5 bases). CDR3 length: 12 amino acids. V lost 6 bases, J lost 5 bases, and 10 bases lay in between. The germline V gene has CDR1 WSHSY and CDR2 SAAADI.

This clonotype has ten or more counts. V gene TRBV5-1 combines with J gene TRBJ2-2; possibly TRBD2 for D (5 bases). CDR1 is SGHRS, CDR2 YFSETQ, per germline. The CDR3 has 15 residues. Trimming removed 3 bases from V and 1 base from J, with 10 bases in between. The CDR3 DNA reads TGCGCCAGCAGCTCTAGCTGGGTGAACACCGGGGAGCTGTTTTTT. It yields the protein CASSSSWVNTGELFF.

The chain recombines TRBV6-1 with TRBJ1-5, with D possibly TRBD1 on 6 matching bases. CDR3 length: 16 residues. Between the trimmed V and J ends, which lost 0 bases and 4 bases, there was a span of 13 bases. Germline V gene data show CDR1 as MNHNS and CDR2 as SASEGT. The CDR3 DNA is TGTGCCAGCAGTGAAGCCTACAGGGAGTCTAATCAGCCCCAGCATTTT. It encodes CASSEAYRESNQPQHF.

In this sample, this clonotype turned up many times. This chain uses TRBV20-1 with TRBJ2-4, with 7 nucleotides matching TRBD2. The CDR3 runs to 16 residues. V lost 3 bases to trimming and J lost 0 bases; unmatched junction nucleotides: 8. Germline V CDR1 and CDR2: DFQATT, SNEGSKA (reference sequence). CDR3 coding DNA: TGCAGTGCTAGCCCAAGACTAGCCTTAGCCAAAAACATTCAGTACTTC. Amino acid sequence: CSASPRLALAKNIQYF.

To note about this clonotype: One junction end disagrees with the germline gene, perhaps due to a read error. The V and J genes are TRBV18 and TRBJ2-2; 10 bases align to TRBD2. The CDR3 runs to 16 residues. Per germline, CDR1 KGHSH and CDR2 LQKENI. CDR3 nucleotide sequence: TGTGCCAGCTCACCGCAGGGACTAGCGAACTCCGGGGAGCTGTTTTTT. It yields the protein CASSPQGLANSGELFF.

In its sample, this clonotype was seen a few times. The DNA of the CDR3 is TGTGCCAGCAGTTTAAGGGGTACTTGGCTCGGCTACACCTTC. Amino acids: CASSLRGTWLGYTF. The V call is TRBV28, the J call TRBJ1-2; TRBD1 is a possible D gene (5 bases). Germline assignment: CDR1 MDHEN and CDR2 SYDVKM. This CDR3 has 14 residues. V was shortened by 2 bases and J by 8 bases, with 15 bases between the two germline ends.

This clonotype was counted at least ten times. The gene calls are TRBV29-1 and TRBJ2-1; D perhaps matches TRBD1 (5 bases). The CDR3 extends over 14 amino acids. Germline assignment: CDR1 SQVTM and CDR2 ANQGSEA. V was cut by 5 bases and J by 0 bases, with 11 bases left in between. The CDR3 loop is CSVYRLSSYNEQFF. DNA of the CDR3: TGCAGCGTTTACAGGCTGAGCTCCTACAATGAGCAGTTCTTC.

Ten or more counts support this clonotype. V gene TRBV12-3 or TRBV12-4 combines with J gene TRBJ1-6; maybe TRBD1 (5 bases). Trimming left V 0 bases short and J 6 bases short, with 12 bases between. This CDR3 has 16 amino acids. For the CDR3, the DNA is TGTGCCAGCAGTTTAGCGTCAGGCGGGGGTAATTCACCCCTCCACTTT. This translates into CASSLASGGGNSPLHF.

V gene TRBV28 combines with J gene TRBJ2-5; maybe TRBD1 (6 bases). With 11 bases removed from V and 5 bases from J, the gap between germline ends came to 24 bases. Germline CDR1 reads MDHEN; CDR2 reads SYDVKM. This CDR3 is built from 15 residues. The CDR3 is CAGSFTGQGPETQYF. CDR3 nucleotides: TGTGCCGGTTCCTTCACGGGGCAGGGGCCCGAGACCCAGTACTTC.

This clonotype was detected ten times or more. This chain links TRBV27 with TRBJ2-3; 9 bases are shared with TRBD2. V dropped 4 bases and J dropped 3; count of bases not matched to a gene: 8. CDR3 length equals 16 residues. Germline CDR1 is MNHEY and CDR2 is SMNVEV (reference sequence). The CDR3 region is CASSSRGGGATDTQYF. The CDR3 nucleotides read TGTGCCAGCAGTTCCCGTGGCGGGGGGGCGACAGATACGCAGTATTTT.

Regarding this clonotype: A much larger clone sits a single nucleotide away, making a read error possible. The chain couples TRBV5-1 to TRBJ1-1; tentative D call: TRBD1 (5 bases). The CDR3 is 13 amino acids. CDR1 and CDR2 (germline): SGHRS, YFSETQ. CDR3: CACSSGTDALTFF. DNA for the CDR3: TGCGCCTGCAGCTCGGGGACCGACGCGTTAACTTTCTTT.

This clonotype was found once. This may be a read error, as it is one base from a much larger clone. The conserved final phenylalanine or tryptophan is absent from the CDR3, which likely points to a read error. The DNA is omitted, as the CDR3 cannot be located on it reliably, and the CDR3 follows TCRdb's listing. This chain joins TRBV5-1 and TRBJ2-7. The CDR3 contains 9 residues when both ends are counted. Germline CDR1 reads SGHRS; CDR2 reads YFSETQ. The CDR3 region is CAGSLVRSA.

In its sample, this clonotype was seen a few times. The chain uses TRBV20-1 and TRBJ2-1; no firm D call. Trimming pared 3 bases from V and 8 bases from J, leaving 8 bases between. Germline CDR1 is DFQATT and CDR2 is SNEGSKA (reference sequence). The CDR3 sequence is 11 residues long. This chain's CDR3 is CSASHSHEQFF. CDR3 DNA sequence: TGCAGTGCTAGTCATAGCCATGAGCAGTTCTTC.

This clonotype was found a few times. V gene TRBV19 combines with J gene TRBJ1-5; D is unresolved. Germline CDR1 LNHDA, CDR2 SQIVND (reference sequence). V dropped 2 bases and J dropped 0 bases, with 8 bases sitting between them. The length of the CDR3 is 15 residues. The CDR3 DNA reads TGTGCCAGTAGTATACGGCCGGATAGCAATCAGCCCCAGCATTTT. It translates to CASSIRPDSNQPQHF.